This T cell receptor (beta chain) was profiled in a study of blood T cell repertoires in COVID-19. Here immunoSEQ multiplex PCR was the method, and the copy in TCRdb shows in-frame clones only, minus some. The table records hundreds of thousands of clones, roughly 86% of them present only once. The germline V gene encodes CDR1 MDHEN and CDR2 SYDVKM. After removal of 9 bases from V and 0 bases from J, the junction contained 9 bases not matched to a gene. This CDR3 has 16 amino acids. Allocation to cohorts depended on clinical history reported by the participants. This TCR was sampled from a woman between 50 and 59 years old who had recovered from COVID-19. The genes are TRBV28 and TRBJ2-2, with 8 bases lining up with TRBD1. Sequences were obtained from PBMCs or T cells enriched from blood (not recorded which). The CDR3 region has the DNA TGTGCCAGTCTGCGGACAGGGTTATCGAACACCGGGGAGCTGTTTTTT. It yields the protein CASLRTGLSNTGELFF.